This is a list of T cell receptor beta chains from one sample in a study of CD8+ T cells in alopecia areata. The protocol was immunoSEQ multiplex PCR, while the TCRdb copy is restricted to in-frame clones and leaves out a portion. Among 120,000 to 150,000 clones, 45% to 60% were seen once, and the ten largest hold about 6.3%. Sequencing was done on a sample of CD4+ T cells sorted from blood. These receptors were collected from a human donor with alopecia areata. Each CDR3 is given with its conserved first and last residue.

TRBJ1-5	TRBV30	CAWSGAAFTQPQHF
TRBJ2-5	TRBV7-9	CASSPTSTLETQYF
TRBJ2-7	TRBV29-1	CSVGLLAGSREQYF
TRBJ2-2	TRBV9	CASSVVAGELFF
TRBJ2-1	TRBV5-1	CASSSDRSNEQFF
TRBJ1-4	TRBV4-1	CASSQGTAGEKLFF
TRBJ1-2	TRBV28	CAVGGNYGYTF
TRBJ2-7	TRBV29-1	CSASRQGSYEQYF
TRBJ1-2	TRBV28	CASTSGRYYGYTF
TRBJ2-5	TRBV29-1	CSVAPSLTAQETQYF
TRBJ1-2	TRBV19	CASTVDSYYGYTF
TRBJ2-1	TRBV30	CAWSVAGGPSDPYNEQFF
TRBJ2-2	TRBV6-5	CACKTAPNTGELFF
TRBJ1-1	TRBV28	CASINLQENMNTEAFF
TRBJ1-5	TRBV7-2	CASSLGRGFQPQHF
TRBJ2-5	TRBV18	CASSPGYQETQYF
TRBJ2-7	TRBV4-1	CASSQGPMSSYEQYF
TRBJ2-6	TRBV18	CASSPLTAGANVLTF
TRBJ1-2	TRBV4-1	CASSQVETATNYGYTF
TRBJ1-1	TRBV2	CASSVSGAGTEAFF
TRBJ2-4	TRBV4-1	CASSQDFGPAKNIQYF
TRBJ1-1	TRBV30	CAWKTGGPTEAFF
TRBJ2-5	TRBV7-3	CASSFLPGETQYF
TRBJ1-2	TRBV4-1	CASSAPGQGYGYTF
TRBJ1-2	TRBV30	CAWSAGGGGYTF
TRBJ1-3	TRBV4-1	CASSLGSGNTIYF
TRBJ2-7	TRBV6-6	CASSPLARRYEQYF
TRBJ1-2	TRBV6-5	CASSYSGQGGYGYTF
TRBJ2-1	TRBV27	CASSLSMTRDNEQFF
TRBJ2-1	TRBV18	CASSPPSVYNEQFF
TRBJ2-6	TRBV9	CASSGRTGGFSGANVLTF
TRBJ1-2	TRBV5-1	CASSPGDGYTF
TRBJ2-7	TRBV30	CAWSRDRWAYEQYF
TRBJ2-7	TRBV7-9	CASSWYGTGNSHEQYF
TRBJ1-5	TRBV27	CASSLNENQPQHF
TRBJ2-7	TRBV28	CASTPASSGRDEQYF
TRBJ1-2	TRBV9	CASKKTGDLYGYTF
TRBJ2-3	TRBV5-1	CASSLALAGGADTQYF
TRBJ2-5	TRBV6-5	CASSRTRTGETQYF
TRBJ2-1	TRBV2	CASRGGLASYNEQFF
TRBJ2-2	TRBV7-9	CASSSRSTGPRELFF
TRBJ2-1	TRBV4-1	CASSQPTSGRYNEQFF
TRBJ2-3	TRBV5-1	CASSGGSFTDTQYF
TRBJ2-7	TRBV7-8	CASSKRGDLYGHEQYF
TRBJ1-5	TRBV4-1	CASSQLVYQPQHF
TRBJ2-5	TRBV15	CATSRVPGETQYF
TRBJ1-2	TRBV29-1	CSVVSSPNYGYTF
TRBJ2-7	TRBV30	CAWKGLAPNEQYF
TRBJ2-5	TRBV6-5	CASSYWNGVETQYF